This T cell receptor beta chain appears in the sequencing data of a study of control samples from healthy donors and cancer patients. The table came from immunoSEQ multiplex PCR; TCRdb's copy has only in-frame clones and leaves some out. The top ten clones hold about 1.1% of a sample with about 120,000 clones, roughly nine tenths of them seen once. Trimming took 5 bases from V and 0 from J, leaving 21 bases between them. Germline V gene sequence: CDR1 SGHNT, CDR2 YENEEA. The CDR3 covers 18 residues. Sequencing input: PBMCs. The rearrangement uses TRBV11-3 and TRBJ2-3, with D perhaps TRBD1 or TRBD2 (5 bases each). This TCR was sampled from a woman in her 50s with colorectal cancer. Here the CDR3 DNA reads TGTGCCAGCAGCCTCGGATGGGACGGGCTCGGTAGCACAGATACGCAGTATTTT. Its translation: CASSLGWDGLGSTDTQYF.